Listed below are T cell receptor beta chains from one sample, sequenced in a study of graft-versus-host responses after intestinal transplantation. No cognate antigen is known for these TCRs. The repertoire was sequenced with immunoSEQ multiplex PCR; TCRdb's copy has only in-frame clones and lacks some. The table has 95,000 to 110,000 clones, roughly 86% seen once. The sample was unstimulated CD4+ T cells sorted from spleen or lymph node cells, taken before transplant. The receptors were gathered from a human donor who was the organ donor for an intestinal transplant. Each CDR3 is given with its conserved first and last residue. D genes are given only for firm matches. Rows give clone size only sometimes, using once, few, many, or a class for an expanded clone.

>TRBD2|-|TRBJ2-1|TRBV10-1
CASSGRSSYNEQFF
TGCGCCAGCAGCGGGAGGAGCTCCTACAATGAGCAGTTCTTC
>-|-|TRBJ2-7|TRBV11-2
CASSLNLQEQYF
TGTGCCAGCAGCTTAAATTTGCAAGAGCAGTACTTC
>-|-|TRBJ2-3|TRBV5-8
CASSLRGTQYF
TGTGCCAGCAGCCTGCGAGGTACGCAGTATTTT
>-|-|TRBJ1-5|TRBV19
CASSRAGRQPQHF
TGTGCCAGTAGTAGGGCAGGGCGGCAGCCCCAGCATTTT
>-|-|TRBJ2-5|TRBV14
CASSPRWSGETQYF
TGTGCCAGCAGCCCTAGATGGTCGGGTGAGACCCAGTACTTC
>-|-|TRBJ1-1|TRBV7-3
CASSLSPGGNTEAFF
TGTGCCAGCAGCTTATCTCCGGGTGGGAACACTGAAGCTTTCTTT
>-|-|TRBJ2-5|TRBV6-5
CASSYSREETQYF
TGTGCCAGCAGTTACTCCAGGGAAGAGACCCAGTACTTC
>-|-|TRBJ1-5|TRBV6-1
CASSVLRRNQPQHF
TGTGCCAGCTCAGTCCTGAGGCGCAATCAGCCCCAGCATTTT
>TRBD2|-|TRBJ2-7|TRBV5-4
CASSRFMAGVPYEQYF
TGTGCCAGCAGCCGTTTTATGGCGGGGGTTCCCTACGAGCAGTACTTC
>-|-|TRBJ2-1|TRBV30
CAWTDSYNEQFF
TGTGCCTGGACAGACTCCTACAATGAGCAGTTCTTC
>-|-|TRBJ1-2|TRBV4-1
CASSQTGTAIYYGYTF
TGCGCCAGCAGCCAAACCGGGACCGCGATCTACTATGGCTACACCTTC
>TRBD1|once|TRBJ2-7|TRBV6-1
CASSDRTGGYNEQYF
TGTGCCAGCAGTGATCGGACAGGGGGGTACAACGAGCAGTACTTC
>-|-|TRBJ2-1|TRBV6-1
CASSRGGEQFF
TGTGCCAGCAGCAGGGGTGGCGAGCAGTTCTTC
>-|-|TRBJ2-7|TRBV5-4
CASSPEGQYEQYF
TGTGCCAGCAGCCCCGAGGGACAATACGAGCAGTACTTC
>-|-|TRBJ2-3|TRBV18
CASSPGASTDTQYF
TGTGCCAGCTCACCCGGAGCTAGCACAGATACGCAGTATTTT
>-|-|TRBJ1-2|TRBV20-1
CSAPLYGYTF
TGCAGTGCTCCCTTATATGGCTACACCTTC
>TRBD2|-|TRBJ2-7|TRBV4-2
CASSQAPGGYEQYF
TGTGCCAGCAGCCAAGCCCCGGGGGGATACGAGCAGTACTTC
>-|-|TRBJ2-1|TRBV7-2
CASSLDQSSYNEQFF
TGTGCCAGCAGCTTGGACCAGAGCTCCTACAATGAGCAGTTCTTC
>TRBD2|-|TRBJ2-5|TRBV5-6
CASSLSLAGGTTQYF
TGTGCCAGCAGCTTGAGTCTAGCGGGGGGGACGACCCAGTACTTC
>-|-|TRBJ2-3|TRBV9
CASTPGAAGFTDTQYF
TGTGCCAGCACCCCCGGGGCAGCGGGCTTCACAGATACGCAGTATTTT
>-|once|TRBJ1-2|TRBV11-2
CASSLGGRGYTF
TGTGCCAGCAGCTTAGGAGGGAGAGGCTACACCTTC
>-|-|TRBJ2-7|TRBV4-2
CASSQVKGNNYEQYF
TGTGCCAGCAGCCAAGTCAAAGGTAATAATTACGAGCAGTACTTC
>TRBD1|-|TRBJ2-5|TRBV11-2
CASSPLRGIQETQYF
TGTGCCAGCAGCCCCCTCAGGGGGATCCAAGAGACCCAGTACTTC
>-|once|TRBJ2-4|TRBV21-1
CASRFEVATARKNIQYF
TGTGCCAGCAGGTTTGAAGTAGCTACAGCAAGAAAAAACATTCAGTACTTC
>TRBD1|-|TRBJ2-7|TRBV29-1
CSVEDRQGLPGEQYF
TGCAGCGTTGAAGATCGACAGGGGTTACCGGGCGAGCAGTACTTC
>-|few|TRBJ2-7|TRBV19
CASKRGAATYEQYF
TGTGCCAGCAAGAGAGGGGCCGCGACCTACGAGCAGTACTTC
>TRBD1|-|TRBJ2-7|TRBV7-9
CASRHNEGAPYEQYF
TGTGCCAGCAGACACAACGAGGGGGCCCCCTACGAGCAGTACTTC
>-|-|TRBJ2-7|TRBV4-1
CASSQIQEPLYEQYF
TGCGCCAGCAGCCAGATACAGGAACCCCTCTACGAGCAGTACTTC
>-|-|TRBJ2-3|TRBV19
CASSIDHSTDTQYF
TGTGCCAGTAGTATAGATCACAGCACAGATACGCAGTATTTT
>TRBD1|once|TRBJ2-3|TRBV7-3
CASSPDRGSADTQYF
TGTGCCAGCAGCCCGGACAGGGGGTCGGCAGATACGCAGTATTTT
>-|-|TRBJ2-5|TRBV18
CASSPWGGETQYF
TGTGCCAGCTCCCCCTGGGGAGGAGAGACCCAGTACTTC
>TRBD1|-|TRBJ2-3|TRBV4-1
CASSQAGTGVQDTQYF
TGCGCCAGCAGCCAGGCCGGGACAGGGGTTCAAGATACGCAGTATTTT
>TRBD2|-|TRBJ2-1|TRBV15
CATSRPTSVTYNEQFF
TGTGCCACCAGCAGACCGACTAGCGTGACCTACAATGAGCAGTTCTTC
>TRBD2|-|TRBJ2-7|TRBV6-1
CASSEQGGPYEQYF
TGTGCCAGCAGTGAACAGGGAGGGCCTTACGAGCAGTACTTC
>-|-|TRBJ1-5|TRBV11-2
CASSSQTGANSNQPQHF
TGTGCCAGCAGCTCACAAACCGGCGCTAATAGCAATCAGCCCCAGCATTTT
>TRBD1|once|TRBJ1-5|TRBV27
CASSLWARGRGYSNQPQHF
TGTGCCAGCAGTTTGTGGGCCAGGGGGCGCGGGTATAGCAATCAGCCCCAGCATTTT
>-|few|TRBJ2-3|TRBV21-1
CASSQHLLIQARTDTQYF
TGTGCCAGCAGCCAACACCTCTTGATACAGGCCCGCACAGATACGCAGTATTTT
>-|-|TRBJ2-5|TRBV7-2
CASSLSGFGETQYF
TGTGCCAGCAGCTTATCGGGGTTCGGGGAGACCCAGTACTTC
>-|-|TRBJ1-1|TRBV6-5
CASRPADFMNTEAFF
TGTGCCAGCCGCCCCGCCGATTTTATGAACACTGAAGCTTTCTTT
>-|-|TRBJ1-6|TRBV30
CAWSRQDNSPLHF
TGTGCCTGGAGTCGACAGGATAATTCACCCCTCCACTTT
>-|few|TRBJ1-4|TRBV18
CASSPSTPQGKLFF
TGTGCCAGCTCACCGTCTACCCCCCAGGGAAAACTGTTTTTT
>-|few|TRBJ1-1|TRBV29-1
CSVDRVFSTEAFF
TGCAGCGTTGATCGAGTGTTTAGCACTGAAGCTTTCTTT